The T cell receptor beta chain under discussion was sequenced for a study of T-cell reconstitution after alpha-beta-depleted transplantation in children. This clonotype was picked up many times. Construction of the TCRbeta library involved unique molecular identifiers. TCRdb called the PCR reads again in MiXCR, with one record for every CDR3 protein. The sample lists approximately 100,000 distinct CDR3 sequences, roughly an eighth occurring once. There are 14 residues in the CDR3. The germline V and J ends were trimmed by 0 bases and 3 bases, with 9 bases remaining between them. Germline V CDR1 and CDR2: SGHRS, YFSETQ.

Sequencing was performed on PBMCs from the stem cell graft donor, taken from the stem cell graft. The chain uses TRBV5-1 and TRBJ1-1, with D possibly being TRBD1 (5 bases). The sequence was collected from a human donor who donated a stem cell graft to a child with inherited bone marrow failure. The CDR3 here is CASSLVGADTEAFF. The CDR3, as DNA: TGCGCCAGCAGCTTGGTTGGGGCGGACACTGAAGCTTTCTTT.